The entry below describes one TCR beta chain. The sample is drawn from a study of blood T cell repertoires in COVID-19. Study in general: In each case, the material was cDNA or gDNA derived from T cells, B-cell-depleted T cells, or PBMCs.

CDR3 length equals 15 residues. The V gene's germline CDR1 is SGHRS and CDR2 YFSETQ. V dropped 0 bases and J dropped 5 bases, with 13 bases sitting between them. TCRdb keeps only in-frame clones here, not all; method: immunoSEQ multiplex PCR. The repertoire holds some 130,000 clones, with about 80% as singletons. The clonotype originates from a woman between 45 and 60 years old with acute or convalescent COVID-19. V is TRBV5-1 and J is TRBJ2-3; D might be TRBD2 (7 bases). The sample taken for sequencing was peripheral blood. The CDR3 DNA reads as TGCGCCAGCAGCTTGGCCGGGGGGCAGGGAGATACGCAGTATTTT. This translates into CASSLAGGQGDTQYF.